This TCR beta chain was retrieved from a study of T-cell reconstitution after alpha-beta-depleted transplantation in children. The library targeted TCRbeta and was prepared with unique molecular identifiers. One entry per CDR3 protein, called by TCRdb with MiXCR from the PCR reads. Here the sample spans some 590,000 distinct CDR3 sequences, roughly 10% being singletons. Trimming removed 3 bases from V and 3 bases from J, with 15 bases in between. Per germline, CDR1 SGHRS and CDR2 YFSETQ. This CDR3 has 15 residues. The clonotype originates from a human donor who donated a stem cell graft to a child with acute myeloid leukemia. The J gene is TRBJ2-5, the V gene TRBV5-1, with a weak D call TRBD2 (7 bases). The source was PBMCs from the stem cell graft donor, collected from the stem cell graft. The CDR3 region is CASSWGAGEEETQYF. CDR3 nucleotides: TGCGCCAGCAGCTGGGGGGCGGGAGAGGAAGAGACCCAGTACTTC.